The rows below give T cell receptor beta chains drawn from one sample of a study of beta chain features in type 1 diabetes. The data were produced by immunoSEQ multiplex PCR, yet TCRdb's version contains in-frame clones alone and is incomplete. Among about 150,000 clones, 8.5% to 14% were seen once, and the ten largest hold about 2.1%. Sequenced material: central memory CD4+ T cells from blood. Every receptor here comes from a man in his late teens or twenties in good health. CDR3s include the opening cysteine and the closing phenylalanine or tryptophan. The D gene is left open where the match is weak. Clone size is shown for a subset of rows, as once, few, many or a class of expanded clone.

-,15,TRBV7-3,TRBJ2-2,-,CASSPLDRNTGELFF,TGTGCCAGCAGCCCCCTGGACAGAAACACCGGGGAGCTGTTTTTT
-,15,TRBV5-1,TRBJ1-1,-,CASSLDPSTSREAFF,TGCGCCAGCAGCTTGGATCCCTCGACATCCCGAGAAGCTTTCTTT
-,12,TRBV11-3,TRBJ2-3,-,CASSPRMGTQYF,TGTGCCAGCAGCCCCCGTATGGGTACGCAGTATTTT
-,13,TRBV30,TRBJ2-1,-,CAWSRYPVGEQFF,TGTGCCTGGAGCCGTTACCCGGTCGGTGAGCAGTTCTTC
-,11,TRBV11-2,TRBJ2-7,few,CASSPGYEQYF,TGTGCCAGCAGCCCGGGGTACGAGCAGTACTTC
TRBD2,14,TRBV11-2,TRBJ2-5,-,CASSSAGRAETQYF,TGTGCCAGCAGCTCAGCGGGGAGGGCAGAGACCCAGTACTTC
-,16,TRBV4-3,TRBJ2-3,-,CASSQGRLAILNTQYF,TGCGCCAGCAGCCAAGGTCGTCTAGCCATCCTAAATACGCAGTATTTT
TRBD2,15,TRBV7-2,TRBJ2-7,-,CASSSIAGRSYEQYF,TGTGCCAGCAGCTCAATAGCGGGGCGCTCCTACGAGCAGTACTTC
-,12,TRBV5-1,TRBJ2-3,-,CASSLAVDTQYF,TGCGCCAGCAGCTTGGCAGTTGATACGCAGTATTTT
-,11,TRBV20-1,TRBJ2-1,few,CSARGETVQFF,TGCAGTGCTAGGGGCGAGACCGTTCAGTTCTTC
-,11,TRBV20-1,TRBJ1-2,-,CSASHWLSYTF,TGCAGTGCTAGTCATTGGTTGAGCTACACCTTC
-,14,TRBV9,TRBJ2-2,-,CASSARDFTGELFF,TGTGCCAGCAGCGCCCGGGACTTCACCGGGGAGCTGTTTTTT
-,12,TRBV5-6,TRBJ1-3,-,CASSLARHTIYF,TGTGCCAGCAGCTTGGCCAGACACACCATATATTTT
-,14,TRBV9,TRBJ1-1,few,CASSVAQRNTEAFF,TGTGCCAGCAGCGTAGCTCAAAGGAACACTGAAGCTTTCTTT
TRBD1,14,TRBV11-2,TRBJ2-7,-,CAGARDRLAYEQYF,TGTGCCGGAGCCCGGGACAGGCTTGCCTACGAGCAGTACTTC
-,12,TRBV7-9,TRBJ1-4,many,CASSPRDLKLFF,TGTGCCAGCAGCCCCCGGGACCTAAAACTGTTTTTT
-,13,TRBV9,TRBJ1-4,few,CASSPDQHSKLFF,TGTGCCAGCAGCCCGGACCAACACTCAAAACTGTTTTTT
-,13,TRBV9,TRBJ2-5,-,CASSVTREETQYF,TGTGCCAGCAGCGTGACCAGGGAAGAGACCCAGTACTTC
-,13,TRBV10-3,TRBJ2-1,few,CAISAGLENEQFF,TGTGCCATCAGTGCGGGACTCGAGAATGAGCAGTTCTTC
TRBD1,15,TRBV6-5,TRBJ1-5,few,CASSRDRSPNQPQHF,TGTGCCAGCAGTAGGGACAGGAGTCCTAATCAGCCCCAGCATTTT
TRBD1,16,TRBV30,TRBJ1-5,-,CAWRAPGTGRDQPQHF,TGTGCCTGGAGGGCCCCCGGGACAGGGAGAGATCAGCCCCAGCATTTT
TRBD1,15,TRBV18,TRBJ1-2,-,CASSPPSRQGEGYTF,TGTGCCAGCTCACCACCTTCGAGACAGGGTGAGGGCTACACCTTC
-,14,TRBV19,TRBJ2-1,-,CASSIRTGRDEQFF,TGTGCCAGTAGTATTCGGACAGGGAGGGATGAGCAGTTCTTC
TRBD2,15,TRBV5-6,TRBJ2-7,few,CASSLFSGDIYEQYF,TGTGCCAGCAGCCTATTTAGCGGGGACATATACGAGCAGTACTTC
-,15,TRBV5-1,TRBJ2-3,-,CASSPGLRGTDTQYF,TGCGCCAGCAGCCCGGGTCTTCGAGGGACAGATACGCAGTATTTT
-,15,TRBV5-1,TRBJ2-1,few,CASSGDKGQHNEQFF,TGCGCCAGCAGCGGCGACAAGGGCCAACACAATGAGCAGTTCTTC
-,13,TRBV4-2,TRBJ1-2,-,CASSQDAGKGYTF,TGTGCCAGCAGCCAAGATGCGGGGAAAGGCTACACCTTC
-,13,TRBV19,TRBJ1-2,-,CASSPRGGYGYTF,TGTGCCAGTAGCCCCCGGGGGGGCTATGGCTACACCTTC
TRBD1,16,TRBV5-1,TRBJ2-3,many,CASSLAGQGYADTQYF,TGCGCCAGCAGCTTGGCGGGACAGGGATACGCAGATACGCAGTATTTT
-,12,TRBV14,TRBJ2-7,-,CASSLGYYEQYF,TGTGCCAGCAGTTTAGGGTACTACGAGCAGTACTTC
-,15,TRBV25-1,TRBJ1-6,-,CASSESYGANSPLHF,TGTGCCAGCAGTGAATCGTACGGAGCTAATTCACCCCTCCACTTT